This paragraph covers one T cell receptor (beta chain) sequence. This sample stems from a study of shared clonotypes between healthy human individuals. Replicate PCRs from sorted subsets contained approximately 190 ng DNA, which is around 29,000 T cell genomes. Assay: immunoSEQ multiplex PCR; the TCRdb copy retains only in-frame clones and omits some. The sample records around 690,000 clones, 90% being singletons. CDR3 length equals 14 residues. Germline V gene sequence: CDR1 SEHNR, CDR2 FQNEAQ (reference sequence). With 5 bases removed from V and 5 bases from J, the gap between germline ends came to 15 bases.

The chain carries TRBV7-9 and TRBJ2-5, with D possibly TRBD2 on 6 matching bases. The sequenced sample consisted of memory CD8+ T cells from PBMCs. Subset denoted: CD45RO+ cells pooled with CCR7-negative TemRA cells. The TCR originated in a man aged 18 to 30 in good health. Some clones in this sample may be carry-over from other donors' samples. The CDR3 loop reads CASSPPGGEETQYF. CDR3 DNA sequence: TGTGCCAGCAGCCCTCCTGGAGGGGAGGAGACCCAGTACTTC.